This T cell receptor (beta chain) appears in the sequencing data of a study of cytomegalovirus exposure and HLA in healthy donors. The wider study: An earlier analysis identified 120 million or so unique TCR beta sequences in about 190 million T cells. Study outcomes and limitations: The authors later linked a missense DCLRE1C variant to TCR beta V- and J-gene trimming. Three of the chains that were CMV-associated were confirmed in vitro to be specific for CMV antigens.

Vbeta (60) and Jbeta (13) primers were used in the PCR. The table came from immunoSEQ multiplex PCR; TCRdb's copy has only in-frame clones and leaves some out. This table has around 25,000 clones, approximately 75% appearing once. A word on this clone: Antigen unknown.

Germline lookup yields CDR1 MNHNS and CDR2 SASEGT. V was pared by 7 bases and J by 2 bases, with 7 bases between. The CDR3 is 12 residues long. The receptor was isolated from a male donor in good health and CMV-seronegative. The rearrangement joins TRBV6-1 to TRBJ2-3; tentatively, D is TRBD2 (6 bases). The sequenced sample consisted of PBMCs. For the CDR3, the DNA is TGTGCCAGCACGGGGGACACAGATACGCAGTATTTT. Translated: CASTGDTDTQYF.